What follows is one T cell receptor (beta chain) and its context. Its antigen is not known. Amplification used 60 Vbeta primers and 13 Jbeta primers. The method was immunoSEQ multiplex PCR; TCRdb's version includes in-frame clones alone and lacks a portion of them. The ten most abundant clones cover under 0.7% of a sample with under 120,000 clones. This entry belongs to a study of cytomegalovirus exposure and HLA in healthy donors. The CDR3 loop spans 15 amino acids. The V end lost 5 bases, the J end lost 1 base, and 14 bases lay between the germline ends. Germline assignment: CDR1 MNHEY and CDR2 SMNVEV (reference sequence). Study-level results: The only immune exposure information that was available was CMV serostatus. Later analysis identified a missense DCLRE1C variant that was linked to TCR beta V- and J-gene trimming.

The material sequenced was PBMCs. The sequence was collected from a man between 45 and 60 years old in good health and CMV-seronegative. The chain links TRBV27 to TRBJ1-1; weak D call: TRBD1 (5 bases). CDR3 protein: CASSPRGITNTEAFF. The CDR3 DNA follows: TGTGCCAGCAGTCCCCGGGGGATTACGAACACTGAAGCTTTCTTT.